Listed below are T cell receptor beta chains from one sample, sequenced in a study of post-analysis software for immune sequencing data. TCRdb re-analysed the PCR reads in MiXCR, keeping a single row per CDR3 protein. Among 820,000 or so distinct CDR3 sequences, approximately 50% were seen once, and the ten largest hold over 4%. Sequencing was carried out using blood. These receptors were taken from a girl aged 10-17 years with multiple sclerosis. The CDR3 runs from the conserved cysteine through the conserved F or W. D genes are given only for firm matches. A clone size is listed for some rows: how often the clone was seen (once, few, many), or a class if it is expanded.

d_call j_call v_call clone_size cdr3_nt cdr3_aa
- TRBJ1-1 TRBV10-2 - TGCGCCAGCGAAAAGAACACTGAAGCTTTCTTT CASEKNTEAFF
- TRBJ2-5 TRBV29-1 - TGCAGCGTTGGTGTTCAGGGCGAGACCCAGTACTTC CSVGVQGETQYF
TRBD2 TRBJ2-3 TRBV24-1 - TGTGCCACCGGGGGTCTAGCGGAAGCTAGCACAGATACGCAGTATTTT CATGGLAEASTDTQYF
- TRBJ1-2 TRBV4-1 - TGCGCCAGCAGCCAAGAAACGGCCGATGGCTACACCTTC CASSQETADGYTF
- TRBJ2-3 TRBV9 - TGTGCCAGCAGCGTAGCTCCTATGGGGACCACCACAGATACGCAGTATTTT CASSVAPMGTTTDTQYF
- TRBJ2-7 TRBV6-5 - TGTGCCAGCAGCCGGGACGGACAAATCTCCGAGCAGTACTTC CASSRDGQISEQYF
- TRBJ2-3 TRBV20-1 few TGCAGTGCTAAGAGACCGGGCTTCGCGGATACGCAGTATTTT CSAKRPGFADTQYF
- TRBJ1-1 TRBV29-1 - TGCAGCGTTGGGCCCATGAACACTGAAGCTTTCTTT CSVGPMNTEAFF
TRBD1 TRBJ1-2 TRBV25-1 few TGTGCCAGCAGTGCGACAGGGGGCGCCCCATATGGCTACACCTTC CASSATGGAPYGYTF
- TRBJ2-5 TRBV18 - TGTGCCAGCTCACCATCTCTCGTGGGAGAAGAGACCCAGTACTTC CASSPSLVGEETQYF
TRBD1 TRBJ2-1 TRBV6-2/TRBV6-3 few TGTGCCAGCAGTTACGGGACAGGGGGCTTCAATGAGCAGTTCTTC CASSYGTGGFNEQFF
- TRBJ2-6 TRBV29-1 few TGCAGCGTTGAAAGTGTCTCTGGGGCCAACGTCCTGACTTTC CSVESVSGANVLTF
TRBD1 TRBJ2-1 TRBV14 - TGTGCCAGCAGCCCTCGGGACAGCCTCGCCTCCTACAATGAGCAGTTCTTC CASSPRDSLASYNEQFF
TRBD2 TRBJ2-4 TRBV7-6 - TGTGCCAGCAGCTTAGGGGCGGGAGTGGCCAAAAACATTCAGTACTTC CASSLGAGVAKNIQYF
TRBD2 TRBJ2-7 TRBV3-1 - TGTGCCAGCAGCCAAGTTTACGGCGGGAGCAACGAGCAGTACTTC CASSQVYGGSNEQYF
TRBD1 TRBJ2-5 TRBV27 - TGTGCCAGTGCGACAGGGGGACTAACGGAGACCCAGTACTTC CASATGGLTETQYF
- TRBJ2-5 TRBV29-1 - TGCAGCGTTGAGGACGGGTTACAAGAGACCCAGTACTTC CSVEDGLQETQYF
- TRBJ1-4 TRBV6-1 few TGTGCCAGCAGACGGCCGGGAACTAATGAAAAACTGTTTTTT CASRRPGTNEKLFF
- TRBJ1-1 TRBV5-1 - TGCGCCAGCAGCCCCCAGGGTTCTGAAGCTTTCTTT CASSPQGSEAFF
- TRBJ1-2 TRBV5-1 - TGCGCCAGCAGCCCCTCGGCAGGAACCTATGGCTACACCTTC CASSPSAGTYGYTF
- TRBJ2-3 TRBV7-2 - TGTGCCAGCAGCCTATTTCGTTTGAGGGCAAGCACAGATACGCAGTATTTT CASSLFRLRASTDTQYF
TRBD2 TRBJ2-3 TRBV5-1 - TGCGCCAGCAGCCACGTAGCGGGAGGTGGTACAGATACGCAGTATTTT CASSHVAGGGTDTQYF
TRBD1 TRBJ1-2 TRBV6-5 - TGCACCGACAGGGTGACTCCCTATGGCTACACCTTC CTDRVTPYGYTF
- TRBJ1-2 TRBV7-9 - TGTGCCGGCGGGGCCGGGACTGTGCATGGCTACACCTTC CAGGAGTVHGYTF
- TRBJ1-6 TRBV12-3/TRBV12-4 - TGTGCCAGCAGTTTGGGGCAGGGCCCCTATAATTCACCCCTCCACTTT CASSLGQGPYNSPLHF
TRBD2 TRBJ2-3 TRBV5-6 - TGTGCCAGCAGCAGCCGACTAGCGGGAATAGATACGCAGTATTTT CASSSRLAGIDTQYF
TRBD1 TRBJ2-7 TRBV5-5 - TGTGCCGGCAGCTTGGGTGGGACAGAGACCTACGAGCAGTACTTC CAGSLGGTETYEQYF
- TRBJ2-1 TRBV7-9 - TGTGCCAGCAGCTCTTCTCTATTGTTGAATGAGCAGTTCTTC CASSSSLLLNEQFF
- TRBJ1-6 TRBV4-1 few TGCGCCAGCAGCCAAGGGACTTTCACGTATTCACCCCTCCACTTT CASSQGTFTYSPLHF